Given below is one T cell receptor (beta chain) in context. Its matching antigen is unknown. Germline V lookup: CDR1 MDHEN, CDR2 SYDVKM. V gave up 3 bases and J gave up 0 bases, with 6 bases separating them. The CDR3 consists of 15 residues. The record originates from a study of blood T cells in healthy people across ages. Overall study results and limits: The percentage of naive T cells correlated strongly with TCR beta diversity. Donors of long life had a larger count of naive CD4+ cells and greater diversity than aged donors. Roughly linear declines in TCR beta diversity per million T cells occurred with age. Unsorted PBMCs prevented conclusive naive versus antigen-experienced comparison.

Using a J-beta primer mix together with a sample-barcoded 5' primer, a second PCR was run for roughly 7 to 11 cycles. TCRdb reprocessed the 5' RACE reads with MiXCR, giving one entry per CDR3 protein. Here the sample spans fewer than 950,000 distinct CDR3 sequences, about 53% being singletons. This receptor was taken from a man older than 75 in good health. Sequences were obtained from blood. The genes are TRBV28 and TRBJ2-6; D uncertain. This CDR3 reads CASSFMSSGANVLTF. CDR3 bases: TGTGCCAGCAGTTTTATGAGCTCTGGGGCCAACGTCCTGACTTTC. Looking up the rest from reference TRBV28 and TRBJ2-6 gives the full variable domain: DVKVTQSSRYLVKRTGEKVFLECVQDMDHENMFWYRQDPGLGLRLIYFSYDVKMKEKGDIPEGYSVSREKKERFSLILESASTNQTSMYLCASSFMSSGANVLTFGAGSRLTVL.